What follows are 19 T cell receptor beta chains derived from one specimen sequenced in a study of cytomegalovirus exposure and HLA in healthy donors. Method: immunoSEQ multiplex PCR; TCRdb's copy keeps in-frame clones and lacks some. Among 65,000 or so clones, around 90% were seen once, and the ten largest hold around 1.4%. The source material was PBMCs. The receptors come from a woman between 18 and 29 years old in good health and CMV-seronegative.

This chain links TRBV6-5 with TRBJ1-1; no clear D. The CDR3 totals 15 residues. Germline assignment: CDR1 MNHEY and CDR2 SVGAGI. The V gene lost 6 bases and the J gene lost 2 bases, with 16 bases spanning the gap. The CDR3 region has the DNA TGTGCCAGCAGCTTAGACGGGGAGGGCAACACTGAAGCTTTCTTT. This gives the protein CASSLDGEGNTEAFF.

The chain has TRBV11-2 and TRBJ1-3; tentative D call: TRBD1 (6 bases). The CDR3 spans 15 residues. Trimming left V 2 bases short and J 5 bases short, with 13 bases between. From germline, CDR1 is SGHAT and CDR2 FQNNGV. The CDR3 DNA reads TGTGCCAGCAGCTTACAACACCGGGACAGAAACACCATATATTTT. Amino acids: CASSLQHRDRNTIYF.

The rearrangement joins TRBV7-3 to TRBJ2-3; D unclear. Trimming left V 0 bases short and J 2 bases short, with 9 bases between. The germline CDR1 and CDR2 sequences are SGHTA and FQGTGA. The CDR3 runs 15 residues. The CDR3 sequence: CASSLTADPTDTQYF. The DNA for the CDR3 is TGTGCCAGCAGCTTAACGGCTGATCCCACAGATACGCAGTATTTT.

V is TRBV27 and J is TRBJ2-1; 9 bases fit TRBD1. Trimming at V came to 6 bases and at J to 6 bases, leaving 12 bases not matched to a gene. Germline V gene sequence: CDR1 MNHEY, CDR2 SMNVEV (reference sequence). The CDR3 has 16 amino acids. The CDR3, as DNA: TGTGCCAGCAGCGATCTTGTCGGGACAGGGATCAATGAGCAGTTCTTC. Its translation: CASSDLVGTGINEQFF.

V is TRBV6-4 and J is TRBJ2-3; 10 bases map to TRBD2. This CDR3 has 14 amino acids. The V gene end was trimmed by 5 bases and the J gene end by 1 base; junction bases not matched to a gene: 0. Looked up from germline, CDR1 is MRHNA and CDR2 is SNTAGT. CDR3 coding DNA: TGTGCCAGCAGTAGCGGGGGGGGCACAGATACGCAGTATTTT. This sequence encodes CASSSGGGTDTQYF.

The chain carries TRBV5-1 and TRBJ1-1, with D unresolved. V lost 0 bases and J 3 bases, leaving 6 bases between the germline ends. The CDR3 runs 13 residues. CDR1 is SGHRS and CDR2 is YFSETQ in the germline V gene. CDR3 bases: TGCGCCAGCAGCTTGGCCCGGGACACTGAAGCTTTCTTT. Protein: CASSLARDTEAFF. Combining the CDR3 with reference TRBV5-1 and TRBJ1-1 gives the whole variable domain KAGVTQTPRYLIKTRGQQVTLSCSPISGHRSVSWYQQTPGQGLQFLFEYFSETQRNKGNFPGRFSGRQFSNSRSEMNVSTLELGDSALYLCASSLARDTEAFFGQGTRLTVV.

This CDR3 reads CASTRGRRGRPYNEQFF. The CDR3 nucleotides read TGTGCCAGCACCCGAGGGAGACGCGGGAGACCCTACAATGAGCAGTTCTTC. This chain uses TRBV2 with TRBJ2-1, with 7 bases matching TRBD2. The CDR3 length is 17 residues. J gave up 2 bases and V 7 bases, and 14 bases lay outside the gene matches. Germline V lookup: CDR1 SNHLY, CDR2 FYNNEI.

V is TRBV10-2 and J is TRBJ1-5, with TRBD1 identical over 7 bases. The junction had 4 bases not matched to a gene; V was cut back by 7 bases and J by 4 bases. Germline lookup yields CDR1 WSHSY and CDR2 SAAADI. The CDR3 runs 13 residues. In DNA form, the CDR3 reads TGCGCCAGCACTGGGGACAGAAATCAGCCCCAGCATTTT. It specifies CASTGDRNQPQHF.

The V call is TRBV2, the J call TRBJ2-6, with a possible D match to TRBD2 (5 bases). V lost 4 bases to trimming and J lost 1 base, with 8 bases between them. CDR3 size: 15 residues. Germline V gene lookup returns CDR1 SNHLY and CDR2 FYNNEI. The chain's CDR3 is CASSVEGSGANVLTF. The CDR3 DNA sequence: TGTGCCAGCAGTGTCGAGGGATCTGGGGCCAACGTCCTGACTTTC. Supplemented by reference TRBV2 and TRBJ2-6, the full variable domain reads EPEVTQTPSHQVTQMGQEVILRCVPISNHLYFYWYRQILGQKVEFLVSFYNNEISEKSEIFDDQFSVERPDGSNFTLKIRSTKLEDSAMYFCASSVEGSGANVLTFGAGSRLTVL.

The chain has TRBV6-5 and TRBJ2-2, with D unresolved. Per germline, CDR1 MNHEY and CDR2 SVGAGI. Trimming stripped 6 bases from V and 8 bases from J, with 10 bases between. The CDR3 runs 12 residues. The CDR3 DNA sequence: TGTGCCAGCAGCTACCGTTTTGGGGAGCTGTTTTTT. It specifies CASSYRFGELFF.

CDR3 region: CASSQGLTRNNEQFF. The CDR3 bases are TGCGCCAGCAGTCAAGGCCTAACTAGAAACAATGAGCAGTTCTTC. The chain carries TRBV23-1 and TRBJ2-1; D may be TRBD2 (5 bases). TRBV23-1 is an ORF, with its function uncertain. The V end lost 2 bases, the J end lost 5 bases, and 13 bases lay between the germline ends. The CDR3 is 15 amino acids.

CDR3 nucleotide sequence: TGTGCCAGCAGCCAAGAGAGGGCGTCTGCGGAGACCCAGTACTTC. This encodes CASSQERASAETQYF. This chain uses TRBV4-2 with TRBJ2-5; tentative D call: TRBD2 (5 bases). Germline assignment: CDR1 LGHNA and CDR2 YNFKEQ. This CDR3 is built from 15 residues. V gave up 0 bases and J gave up 5 bases, with 13 bases separating them.

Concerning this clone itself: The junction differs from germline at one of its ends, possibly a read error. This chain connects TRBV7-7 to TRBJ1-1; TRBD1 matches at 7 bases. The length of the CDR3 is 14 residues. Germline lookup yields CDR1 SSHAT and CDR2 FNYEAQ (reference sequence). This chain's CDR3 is CASSYPGQYTEAFF. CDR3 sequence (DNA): TGTGCTAGCAGCTATCCGGGACAGTACACTGAAGCTTTCTTT.

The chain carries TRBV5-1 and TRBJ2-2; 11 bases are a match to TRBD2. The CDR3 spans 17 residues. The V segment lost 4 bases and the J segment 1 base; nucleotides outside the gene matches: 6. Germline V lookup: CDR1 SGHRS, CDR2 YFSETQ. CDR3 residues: CASSPTTSGGNTGELFF. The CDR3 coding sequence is TGCGCCAGCAGCCCTACCACTAGCGGGGGGAACACCGGGGAGCTGTTTTTT.

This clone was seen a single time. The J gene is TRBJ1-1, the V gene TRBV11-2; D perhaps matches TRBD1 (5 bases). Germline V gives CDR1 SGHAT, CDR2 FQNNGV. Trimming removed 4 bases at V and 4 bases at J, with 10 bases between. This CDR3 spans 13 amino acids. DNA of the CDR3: TGTGCCAGCAGCTCCAGGGAAGGCACTGAAGCTTTCTTT. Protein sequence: CASSSREGTEAFF.

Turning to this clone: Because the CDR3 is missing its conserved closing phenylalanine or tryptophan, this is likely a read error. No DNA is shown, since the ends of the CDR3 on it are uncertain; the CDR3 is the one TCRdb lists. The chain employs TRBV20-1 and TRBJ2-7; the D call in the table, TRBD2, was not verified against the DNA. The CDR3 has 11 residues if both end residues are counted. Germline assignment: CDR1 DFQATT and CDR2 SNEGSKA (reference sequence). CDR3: CSAREYEGLFY.

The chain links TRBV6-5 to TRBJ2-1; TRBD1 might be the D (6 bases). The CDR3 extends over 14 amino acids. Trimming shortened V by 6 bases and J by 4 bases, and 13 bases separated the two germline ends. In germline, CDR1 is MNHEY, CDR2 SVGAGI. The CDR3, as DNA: TGTGCCAGCAGCCTCAGGGGCGAATACAATGAGCAGTTCTTC. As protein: CASSLRGEYNEQFF.

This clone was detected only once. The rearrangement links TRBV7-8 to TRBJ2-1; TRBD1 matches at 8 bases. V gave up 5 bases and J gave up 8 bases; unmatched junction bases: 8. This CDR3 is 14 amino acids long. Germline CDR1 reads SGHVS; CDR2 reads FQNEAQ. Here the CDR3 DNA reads TGTGCCAGCAGCCGTCGGACAGGGCAGGATGAGCAGTTCTTC. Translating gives CASSRRTGQDEQFF. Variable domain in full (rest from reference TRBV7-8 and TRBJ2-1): GAGVSQSPRYKVAKRGQDVALRCDPISGHVSLFWYQQALGQGPEFLTYFQNEAQLDKSGLPSDRFFAERPEGSVSTLKIQRTQQEDSAVYLCASSRRTGQDEQFFGPGTRLTVL.

As DNA, the CDR3 is TGTGCCAGCAGCTTAGTCGGGCTAGCCCACAATGAGCAGTTCTTC. It is translated as CASSLVGLAHNEQFF. This chain connects TRBV7-9 to TRBJ2-1, with a possible D match to TRBD2 (5 bases). The length of the CDR3 is 15 residues. Trimming pared 1 base from V and 5 bases from J, leaving 12 bases between. In germline, CDR1 is SEHNR, CDR2 FQNEAQ (reference sequence).